Given below is one T cell receptor (beta chain) in context. The antigen is unknown. The data were obtained in a study of T-cell memory formation after mild COVID-19. This CDR3 comprises 13 residues. Trimming shortened V by 4 bases and J by 7 bases, and 11 bases separated the two germline ends. Germline CDR1 is SGHTA and CDR2 is FQGTGA. Broader study findings: Pre-infection memory harbored some responding clones, suggesting cross-reactive memory joined.

Using its own MiXCR run on the 5' RACE reads, TCRdb lists one record per CDR3 protein. The sample consists of tens of thousands of distinct CDR3 sequences, more than 13% of them appearing once. The gene calls are TRBV7-3 and TRBJ1-5; no definite D call. The clonotype comes from a man between 18 and 35 years old who had mild COVID-19 (a few samples of this study predate the infection). Cell type and time point are not known. Sequencing was performed on PBMCs or a T cell subset sorted from them (not recorded which). CDR3 amino acids: CASSYQIDQPQHF. The CDR3 region has the DNA TGTGCCAGCAGCTACCAAATCGACCAGCCCCAGCATTTT.